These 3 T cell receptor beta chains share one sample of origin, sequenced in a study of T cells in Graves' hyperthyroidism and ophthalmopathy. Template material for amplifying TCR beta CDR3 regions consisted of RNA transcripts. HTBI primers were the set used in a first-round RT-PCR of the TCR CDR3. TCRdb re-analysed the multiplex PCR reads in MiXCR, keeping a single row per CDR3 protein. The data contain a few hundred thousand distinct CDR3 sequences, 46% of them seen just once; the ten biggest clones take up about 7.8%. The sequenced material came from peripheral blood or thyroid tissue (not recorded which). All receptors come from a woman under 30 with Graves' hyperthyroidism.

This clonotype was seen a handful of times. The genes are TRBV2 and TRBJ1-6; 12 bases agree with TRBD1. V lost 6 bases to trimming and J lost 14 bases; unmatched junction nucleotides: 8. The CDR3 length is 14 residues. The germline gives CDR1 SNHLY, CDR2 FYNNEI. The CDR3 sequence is CASSTGTGGSALHF. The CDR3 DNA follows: TGTGCCAGCAGCACAGGGACAGGGGGCTCAGCCCTCCACTTT.

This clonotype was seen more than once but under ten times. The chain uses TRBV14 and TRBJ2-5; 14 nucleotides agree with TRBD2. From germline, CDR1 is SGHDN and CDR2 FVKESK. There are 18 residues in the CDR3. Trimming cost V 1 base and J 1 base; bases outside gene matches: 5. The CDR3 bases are TGTGCCAGCAGCCAAGCGGGACTAGCGGGAGAGGTCCAAGAGACCCAGTACTTC. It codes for CASSQAGLAGEVQETQYF.

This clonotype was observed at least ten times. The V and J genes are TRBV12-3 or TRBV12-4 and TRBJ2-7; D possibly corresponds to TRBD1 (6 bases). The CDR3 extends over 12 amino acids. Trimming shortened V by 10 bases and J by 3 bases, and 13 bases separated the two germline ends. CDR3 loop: CANSADSYEQYF. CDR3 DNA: TGTGCCAACAGCGCGGACAGCTACGAGCAGTACTTC.